Listed below are T cell receptor beta chains from one sample, sequenced in a study of shared T cell receptors in the human thymus. Data came from immunoSEQ multiplex PCR; TCRdb stores just in-frame clones and leaves some out. Of about 540,000 clones in the sample, roughly 74% were seen once. In addition, the sample was reused for a study of human thymus T cells.

The sequenced sample consisted of thymocytes. The receptors were sampled from a boy under three years old with a congenital heart defect. The CDR3 runs from the conserved cysteine through the conserved F or W. D genes are given only for firm matches. The listing skips clone size in some rows; elsewhere it reads once, few, many or a size class.

CDR3 DNA: TGTGCCAGCAGCTTGGGGCCAGGGGAGGGTTTAGCTGAAGCTTTCTTT; CDR3 protein: CASSLGPGEGLAEAFF; J gene: TRBJ1-1; D gene: -; clone size: -; V gene: TRBV7-2
CDR3 DNA: TGTGCCAGCAGTGAGCAGACTAGGTCGTTCTTC; CDR3 protein: CASSEQTRSFF; J gene: TRBJ2-1; D gene: -; clone size: few; V gene: TRBV25-1
CDR3 DNA: TGTGCCAGCAGCGTGGGAGCCACCAGACAGGGGCAAGAGACCCAGTACTTC; CDR3 protein: CASSVGATRQGQETQYF; J gene: TRBJ2-5; D gene: TRBD1; clone size: -; V gene: TRBV9
CDR3 DNA: TGTGCCTGGAGTACGCCCCGGACTAGCGGGAGGGCCAAAAACATTCAGTACTTC; CDR3 protein: CAWSTPRTSGRAKNIQYF; J gene: TRBJ2-4; D gene: TRBD2; clone size: -; V gene: TRBV30
CDR3 DNA: TGCGCCAGCAGGAAGATATGGGCGGGAGATACGCAGTATTTT; CDR3 protein: CASRKIWAGDTQYF; J gene: TRBJ2-3; D gene: -; clone size: -; V gene: TRBV23-1
CDR3 DNA: TGTGCCAGCAGCTTAGGCCCGAAAATCGGGAACAATGAGCAGTTCTTC; CDR3 protein: CASSLGPKIGNNEQFF; J gene: TRBJ2-1; D gene: -; clone size: -; V gene: TRBV13
CDR3 DNA: TGTGCCAGCAGCTTAGAGGGCAGACCCAATCAGCCCCAGCATTTT; CDR3 protein: CASSLEGRPNQPQHF; J gene: TRBJ1-5; D gene: -; clone size: -; V gene: TRBV11-3
CDR3 DNA: TGTGCCAGCTCACCACCGCCTGAAACGGGTCACAATGAGCAGTTCTTC; CDR3 protein: CASSPPPETGHNEQFF; J gene: TRBJ2-1; D gene: -; clone size: -; V gene: TRBV18
CDR3 DNA: TGTGCCAGCAGCCTGAGGAAAGCGGGGGACACTGAAGCTTTCTTT; CDR3 protein: CASSLRKAGDTEAFF; J gene: TRBJ1-1; D gene: -; clone size: few; V gene: TRBV5-4
CDR3 DNA: TGCGCCAGCAGCCAACCTGGCAGGGAAAGGGGGTCTAGCACAGATACGCAGTATTTT; CDR3 protein: CASSQPGRERGSSTDTQYF; J gene: TRBJ2-3; D gene: -; clone size: once; V gene: TRBV4-1
CDR3 DNA: TGTGCCAGTAGTCCCAACCGGGACAGGGCCGAGCAGTACTTC; CDR3 protein: CASSPNRDRAEQYF; J gene: TRBJ2-7; D gene: TRBD1; clone size: once; V gene: TRBV19
CDR3 DNA: TGTGCCAGCAGTAGCAGGGGCCCCAATCAGCCCCAGCATTTT; CDR3 protein: CASSSRGPNQPQHF; J gene: TRBJ1-5; D gene: -; clone size: -; V gene: TRBV25-1
CDR3 DNA: TGCGCCAGCAGCCAAGAGGGGATGTTGGGACTAGCGGGAGGTCGGACCGGGGAGCTGTTTTTT; CDR3 protein: CASSQEGMLGLAGGRTGELFF; J gene: TRBJ2-2; D gene: TRBD2; clone size: few; V gene: TRBV4-3
CDR3 DNA: TGTGCCAGCAGTGAATGGATGGGACTAGCGGGGAGCACAGATACGCAGTATTTT; CDR3 protein: CASSEWMGLAGSTDTQYF; J gene: TRBJ2-3; D gene: TRBD2; clone size: few; V gene: TRBV25-1
CDR3 DNA: TGTGCCAGCAGCCAAGTTCCGTCGGTAAGCTCCTACAATGAGCAGTTCTTC; CDR3 protein: CASSQVPSVSSYNEQFF; J gene: TRBJ2-1; D gene: -; clone size: -; V gene: TRBV4-2
CDR3 DNA: TGCGCCAGCAGCCAAGTTAAGGGTCCGGCGGGAAAAAACACTGAAGCTTTCTTT; CDR3 protein: CASSQVKGPAGKNTEAFF; J gene: TRBJ1-1; D gene: -; clone size: -; V gene: TRBV4-1
CDR3 DNA: TGTGCCAGCAGCTTAGTGTTCGGCGAGCGGGAGGACTCCTACGAGCAGTACTTC; CDR3 protein: CASSLVFGEREDSYEQYF; J gene: TRBJ2-7; D gene: TRBD2; clone size: -; V gene: TRBV11-3
CDR3 DNA: TGCAGCGTTGGAGCAGGGCTTTACGAGCAGTACTTC; CDR3 protein: CSVGAGLYEQYF; J gene: TRBJ2-7; D gene: -; clone size: -; V gene: TRBV29-1
CDR3 DNA: TGTGCCAGCACTTATGCGGGAGGGACAGATACGCAGTATTTT; CDR3 protein: CASTYAGGTDTQYF; J gene: TRBJ2-3; D gene: TRBD2; clone size: few; V gene: TRBV6-1
CDR3 DNA: TGTGCCATCAGTGAGTGGACAAGGGCCTACGAGCAGTACTTC; CDR3 protein: CAISEWTRAYEQYF; J gene: TRBJ2-7; D gene: -; clone size: -; V gene: TRBV10-3
CDR3 DNA: TGTGCCAGCAGCTTAGCCTCAGATAACTATGGCTACACCTTC; CDR3 protein: CASSLASDNYGYTF; J gene: TRBJ1-2; D gene: -; clone size: -; V gene: TRBV11-3
CDR3 DNA: TGTGCCTGGAGGTCGAGGCAAGAGACCCAGTACTTC; CDR3 protein: CAWRSRQETQYF; J gene: TRBJ2-5; D gene: -; clone size: -; V gene: TRBV30
CDR3 DNA: TGTGCCACCAGTCGTAATGCGGAACACAATGAGCAGTTCTTC; CDR3 protein: CATSRNAEHNEQFF; J gene: TRBJ2-1; D gene: -; clone size: few; V gene: TRBV15
CDR3 DNA: TGTGCCAGCAGAAAGACAGGGGGCGGTGAGCACGAGCAGTACTTC; CDR3 protein: CASRKTGGGEHEQYF; J gene: TRBJ2-7; D gene: TRBD1; clone size: -; V gene: TRBV28
CDR3 DNA: TGCAGCGTTGAAAAGGACTATGAAACCTACCTCTTTGGGAACAATGAGCAGTTCTTC; CDR3 protein: CSVEKDYETYLFGNNEQFF; J gene: TRBJ2-1; D gene: -; clone size: -; V gene: TRBV29-1
CDR3 DNA: TGTGCCAGACGAGGGGACAGGGCCTACGAGCAGTACTTC; CDR3 protein: CARRGDRAYEQYF; J gene: TRBJ2-7; D gene: TRBD1; clone size: -; V gene: TRBV27
CDR3 DNA: TGTGCCAGCAGCGTCAAGGGGGATTCTAACTATGGCTACACCTTC; CDR3 protein: CASSVKGDSNYGYTF; J gene: TRBJ1-2; D gene: -; clone size: -; V gene: TRBV5-6
CDR3 DNA: TGTGCCAGCAGTCCTTCCCCCTATGGCTACACCTTC; CDR3 protein: CASSPSPYGYTF; J gene: TRBJ1-2; D gene: -; clone size: -; V gene: TRBV28
CDR3 DNA: TGTGCCAGCGGGGGGGGACCTAAGGCGACCCAGTACTTC; CDR3 protein: CASGGGPKATQYF; J gene: TRBJ2-5; D gene: TRBD2; clone size: once; V gene: TRBV7-9
CDR3 DNA: TGTGCCAGCAGCCAGCGGGAAGCCTACGAGCAGTACTTC; CDR3 protein: CASSQREAYEQYF; J gene: TRBJ2-7; D gene: TRBD2; clone size: few; V gene: TRBV28
CDR3 DNA: TGTGCCAGCAGCCCCGTTTCAGGCAGGTATGGCTACACCTTC; CDR3 protein: CASSPVSGRYGYTF; J gene: TRBJ1-2; D gene: -; clone size: once; V gene: TRBV27
CDR3 DNA: TGCAGCGTTGCCCCCGGACTAGCGGGAGGGTTCATCGATGAGCAGTTCTTC; CDR3 protein: CSVAPGLAGGFIDEQFF; J gene: TRBJ2-1; D gene: TRBD2; clone size: few; V gene: TRBV29-1
CDR3 DNA: TGTGCCAGTAGTGGTAGCCGGGAGGACAATTTGAGCTCCTACGAGCAGTACTTC; CDR3 protein: CASSGSREDNLSSYEQYF; J gene: TRBJ2-7; D gene: TRBD2; clone size: -; V gene: TRBV19
CDR3 DNA: TGTGCCAGCAGCTTGGAGGCGGGTCAGGGGGCCCCCCTCAGCAATCAGCCCCAGCATTTT; CDR3 protein: CASSLEAGQGAPLSNQPQHF; J gene: TRBJ1-5; D gene: TRBD1; clone size: -; V gene: TRBV5-8
CDR3 DNA: TGTGCCAGCAGCCCCCCGAGGAGCACAGATACGCAGTATTTT; CDR3 protein: CASSPPRSTDTQYF; J gene: TRBJ2-3; D gene: -; clone size: once; V gene: TRBV13
CDR3 DNA: TGTGCCAGTAGTTTCAGGGGTCCGACCTACGAGCAGTACTTC; CDR3 protein: CASSFRGPTYEQYF; J gene: TRBJ2-7; D gene: -; clone size: -; V gene: TRBV19
CDR3 DNA: TGTGCCAGCAGCCATGGGACTAGCGGGAGACTAGCCAAAAACATTCAGTACTTC; CDR3 protein: CASSHGTSGRLAKNIQYF; J gene: TRBJ2-4; D gene: TRBD2; clone size: -; V gene: TRBV4-2
CDR3 DNA: TGCGCCAGCAGCCAAGATCGGGGTAGCGGGAGGCAGAGCTCCTACAATGAGCAGTTCTTC; CDR3 protein: CASSQDRGSGRQSSYNEQFF; J gene: TRBJ2-1; D gene: TRBD2; clone size: few; V gene: TRBV4-3
CDR3 DNA: TGCGCCAGCAGTATGGCAGTGACACAAGAGACCCAGTACTTC; CDR3 protein: CASSMAVTQETQYF; J gene: TRBJ2-5; D gene: -; clone size: -; V gene: TRBV5-1
CDR3 DNA: TGTGCCAGCAATCGGGACAGGGCTAGCTATGGCTACACCTTC; CDR3 protein: CASNRDRASYGYTF; J gene: TRBJ1-2; D gene: TRBD1; clone size: -; V gene: TRBV2
CDR3 DNA: TGTGCCTGGAGTTCTAGGAGGACTAATGAAAAACTGTTTTTT; CDR3 protein: CAWSSRRTNEKLFF; J gene: TRBJ1-4; D gene: -; clone size: -; V gene: TRBV30
CDR3 DNA: TGCAGCGTTTACAGGGGGCGTAACTATGGCTACACCTTC; CDR3 protein: CSVYRGRNYGYTF; J gene: TRBJ1-2; D gene: TRBD1; clone size: -; V gene: TRBV29-1
CDR3 DNA: TGTGCCAGCAGCTCCGGTAGCGGGACCAACAATGAGCAGTTCTTC; CDR3 protein: CASSSGSGTNNEQFF; J gene: TRBJ2-1; D gene: TRBD2; clone size: -; V gene: TRBV11-3
CDR3 DNA: TGTGCCAGCAGTGACAGGGGCAGGGCTACAGATACGCAGTATTTT; CDR3 protein: CASSDRGRATDTQYF; J gene: TRBJ2-3; D gene: -; clone size: -; V gene: TRBV6-1
CDR3 DNA: TGTGCCAGCAGTCTAATCAGGGATGTGAACACTGAAGCTTTCTTT; CDR3 protein: CASSLIRDVNTEAFF; J gene: TRBJ1-1; D gene: -; clone size: -; V gene: TRBV27
CDR3 DNA: TGTGCCAGCAGCCCAGGGGACCCCTATGGCTACACCTTC; CDR3 protein: CASSPGDPYGYTF; J gene: TRBJ1-2; D gene: -; clone size: -; V gene: TRBV5-4
CDR3 DNA: TGTGCCAGCAGCCCTCTAACTAGCTCCGAGAGCAACACCGGGGAGCTGTTTTTT; CDR3 protein: CASSPLTSSESNTGELFF; J gene: TRBJ2-2; D gene: -; clone size: -; V gene: TRBV7-8
CDR3 DNA: TGTGCCAGCACCAGAAAGAGGGCCAGGGAGACCCAGTACTTC; CDR3 protein: CASTRKRARETQYF; J gene: TRBJ2-5; D gene: -; clone size: -; V gene: TRBV6-1
CDR3 DNA: TGTGCCAGCAGCCTCGGAGGACAGTTCCCCTTACGGGATTATGGCTACACCTTC; CDR3 protein: CASSLGGQFPLRDYGYTF; J gene: TRBJ1-2; D gene: -; clone size: -; V gene: TRBV11-3
CDR3 DNA: TGTGCCACCAGCAGCGGGACTAGCGGGACGGGAGAAAGCTCCTACAATGAGCAGTTCTTC; CDR3 protein: CATSSGTSGTGESSYNEQFF; J gene: TRBJ2-1; D gene: TRBD2; clone size: -; V gene: TRBV15